This T cell receptor beta chain was recovered during a study of blood T cell repertoires in COVID-19. Study details: Collection of acute and convalescent COVID-19 samples took place in the United States, Italy and Spain.

In the authors' workflow: Amplified reference gene primers provided the basis for estimating nucleated cell counts. Clones were sequenced by immunoSEQ multiplex PCR, and TCRdb holds only the in-frame ones, with some missing. From that table come the V and J calls and clone size; the DNA was used to work out D and trimming. The data hold around 330,000 clones, with about nine tenths observed a single time. The V gene lost 4 bases and the J gene lost 0 bases, with 13 bases spanning the gap. The CDR3 runs to 16 residues. Looked up from germline, CDR1 is SGHRS and CDR2 is YFSETQ. Followed longitudinally, the Seattle patients had been enrolled during active infection.

The material sequenced was peripheral blood. V and J are TRBV5-1 and TRBJ1-4; maybe TRBD1 (6 bases). This TCR derives from a woman in her thirties with COVID-19, enrolled during active disease. The chain's CDR3 is CASSQGSVATNEKLFF. The CDR3 DNA reads TGCGCCAGCAGCCAGGGGTCAGTAGCAACTAATGAAAAACTGTTTTTT.